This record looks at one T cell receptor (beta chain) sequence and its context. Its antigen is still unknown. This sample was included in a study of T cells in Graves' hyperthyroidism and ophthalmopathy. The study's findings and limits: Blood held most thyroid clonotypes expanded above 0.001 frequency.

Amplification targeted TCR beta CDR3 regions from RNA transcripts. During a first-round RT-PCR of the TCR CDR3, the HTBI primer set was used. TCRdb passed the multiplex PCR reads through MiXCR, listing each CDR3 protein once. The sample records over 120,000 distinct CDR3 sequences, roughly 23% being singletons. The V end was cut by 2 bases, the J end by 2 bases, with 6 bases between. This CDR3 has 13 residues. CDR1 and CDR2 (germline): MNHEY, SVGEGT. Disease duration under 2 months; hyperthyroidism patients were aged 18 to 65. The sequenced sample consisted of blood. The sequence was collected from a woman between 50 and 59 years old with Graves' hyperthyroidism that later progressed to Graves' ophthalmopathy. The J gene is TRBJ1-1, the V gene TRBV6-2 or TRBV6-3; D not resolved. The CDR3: CASSYETNTEAFF. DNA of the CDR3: TGTGCCAGCAGTTACGAGACAAACACTGAAGCTTTCTTT.